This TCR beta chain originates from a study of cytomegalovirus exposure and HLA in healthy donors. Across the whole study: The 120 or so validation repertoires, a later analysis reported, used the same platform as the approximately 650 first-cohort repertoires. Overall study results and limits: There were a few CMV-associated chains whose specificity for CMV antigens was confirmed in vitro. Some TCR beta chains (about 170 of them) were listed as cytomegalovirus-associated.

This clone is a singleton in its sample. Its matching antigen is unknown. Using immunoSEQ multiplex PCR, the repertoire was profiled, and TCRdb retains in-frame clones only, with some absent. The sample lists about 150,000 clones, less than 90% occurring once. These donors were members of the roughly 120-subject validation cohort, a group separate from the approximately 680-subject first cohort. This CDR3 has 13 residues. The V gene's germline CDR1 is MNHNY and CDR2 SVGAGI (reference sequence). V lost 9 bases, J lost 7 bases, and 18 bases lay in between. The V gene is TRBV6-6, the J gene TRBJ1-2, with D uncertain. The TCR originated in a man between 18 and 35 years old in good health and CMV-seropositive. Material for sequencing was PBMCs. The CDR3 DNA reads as TGTGCCAGTAGCAAGGAGGGTACTATTGGCTACACCTTC. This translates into CASSKEGTIGYTF.